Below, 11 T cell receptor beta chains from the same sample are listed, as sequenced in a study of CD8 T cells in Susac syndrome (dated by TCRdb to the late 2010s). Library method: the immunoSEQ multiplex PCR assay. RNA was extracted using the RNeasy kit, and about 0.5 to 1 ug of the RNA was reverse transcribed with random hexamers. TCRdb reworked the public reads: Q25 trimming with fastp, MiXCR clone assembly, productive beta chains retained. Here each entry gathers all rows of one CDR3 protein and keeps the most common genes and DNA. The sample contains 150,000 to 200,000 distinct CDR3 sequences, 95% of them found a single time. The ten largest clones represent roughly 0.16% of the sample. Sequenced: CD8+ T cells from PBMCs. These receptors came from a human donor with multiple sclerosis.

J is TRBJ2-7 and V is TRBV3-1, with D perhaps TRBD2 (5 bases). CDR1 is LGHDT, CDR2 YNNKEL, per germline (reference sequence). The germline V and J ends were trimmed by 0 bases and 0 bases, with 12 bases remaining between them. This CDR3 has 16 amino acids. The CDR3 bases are TGTGCCAGCAGCCAAGATCGTCTGGGGAGCTCCTACGAGCAGTACTTC. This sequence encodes CASSQDRLGSSYEQYF.

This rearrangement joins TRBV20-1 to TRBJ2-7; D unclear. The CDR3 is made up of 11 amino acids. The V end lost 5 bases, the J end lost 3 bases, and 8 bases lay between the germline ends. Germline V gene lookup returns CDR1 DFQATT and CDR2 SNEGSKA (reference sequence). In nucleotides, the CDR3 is TGCAGTGCTCGGACGCGCTACGAGCAGTACTTC. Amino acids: CSARTRYEQYF.

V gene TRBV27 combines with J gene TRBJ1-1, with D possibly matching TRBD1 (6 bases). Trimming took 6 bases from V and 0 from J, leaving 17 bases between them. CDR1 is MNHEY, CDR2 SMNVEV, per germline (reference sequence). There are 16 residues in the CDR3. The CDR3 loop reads CASSSHQGHMNTEAFF. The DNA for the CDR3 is TGTGCCAGCAGCTCCCACCAGGGACACATGAACACTGAAGCTTTCTTT.

The CDR3 here is CASTVGAEKAFF. CDR3 bases: TGTGCCAGCACCGTAGGGGCCGAGAAAGCTTTCTTT. The genes are TRBV7-3 and TRBJ1-1; D perhaps matches TRBD1 (5 bases). V shed 7 bases and J shed 9 bases, with 15 bases lying between them. Germline CDR1 SGHTA, CDR2 FQGTGA. The CDR3 totals 12 residues.

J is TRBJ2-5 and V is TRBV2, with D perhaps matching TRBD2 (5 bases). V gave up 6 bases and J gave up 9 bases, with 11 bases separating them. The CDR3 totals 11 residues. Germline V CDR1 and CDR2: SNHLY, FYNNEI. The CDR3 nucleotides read TGTGCCAGCAGCCATACTAGACCCCAGTACTTC. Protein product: CASSHTRPQYF.

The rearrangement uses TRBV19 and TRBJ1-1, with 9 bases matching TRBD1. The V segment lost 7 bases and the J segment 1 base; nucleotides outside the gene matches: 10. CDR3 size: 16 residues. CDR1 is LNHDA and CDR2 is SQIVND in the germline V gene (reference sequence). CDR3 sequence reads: CASNTGTGPENTEAFF. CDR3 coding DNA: TGTGCCAGTAATACCGGGACAGGGCCTGAGAACACTGAAGCTTTCTTT.

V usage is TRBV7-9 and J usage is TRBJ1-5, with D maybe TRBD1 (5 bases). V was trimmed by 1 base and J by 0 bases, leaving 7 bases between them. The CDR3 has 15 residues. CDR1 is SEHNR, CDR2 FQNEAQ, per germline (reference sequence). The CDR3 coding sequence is TGTGCCAGCAGCTTAGGGACACCTAGCAATCAGCCCCAGCATTTT. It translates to CASSLGTPSNQPQHF.

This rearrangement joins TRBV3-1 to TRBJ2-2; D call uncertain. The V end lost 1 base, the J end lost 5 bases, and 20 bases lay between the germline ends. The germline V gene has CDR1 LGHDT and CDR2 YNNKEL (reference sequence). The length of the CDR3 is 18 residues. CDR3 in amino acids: CASSQVSRAQVLTGELFF. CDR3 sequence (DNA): TGTGCCAGCAGCCAAGTAAGTCGGGCTCAGGTCCTGACCGGGGAGCTGTTTTTT.

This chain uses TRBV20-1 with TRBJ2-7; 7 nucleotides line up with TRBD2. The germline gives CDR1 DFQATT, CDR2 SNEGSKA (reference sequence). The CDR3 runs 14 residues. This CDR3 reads CRLRRSGISYEQYF. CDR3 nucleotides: TGCAGGCTTCGAAGAAGCGGGATCTCCTACGAGCAGTACTTC.

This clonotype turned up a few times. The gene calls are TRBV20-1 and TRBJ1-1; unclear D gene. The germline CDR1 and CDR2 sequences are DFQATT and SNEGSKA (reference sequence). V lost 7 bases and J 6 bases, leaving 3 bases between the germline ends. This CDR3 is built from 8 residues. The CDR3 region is CSVAEAFF. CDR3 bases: TGCAGTGTGGCTGAAGCTTTCTTT.

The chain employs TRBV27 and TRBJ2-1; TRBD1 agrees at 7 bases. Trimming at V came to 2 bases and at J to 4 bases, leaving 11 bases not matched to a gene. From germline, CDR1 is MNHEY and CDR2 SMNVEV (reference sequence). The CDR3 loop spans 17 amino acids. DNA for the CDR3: TGTGCCAGCAGTTTAATAGGGACAGAGGACCGATACAATGAGCAGTTCTTC. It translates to CASSLIGTEDRYNEQFF.